A selection of T cell receptor beta chains follows, all from one sample in a study of response to subunit inactivated influenza vaccine. TCRdb redid the calling of the RT-PCR reads with MiXCR, one entry per CDR3 protein. The table records approximately 570,000 distinct CDR3 sequences, under 9% of them present only once. The sample in question was PBMCs from blood, obtained about 23 months after vaccination. The receptors stem from a man between 50 and 69 years old who received an inactivated influenza vaccine. Each CDR3 is given with its conserved first and last residue. The D gene is left open where the match is weak. Rows give clone size only sometimes, using once, few, many, or a class for an expanded clone.

TRBJ1-3,TRBV12-3/TRBV12-4,.,.,CASSFTGRSSGNTIYF,TGTGCCAGCAGTTTCACGGGACGTAGCTCTGGAAACACCATATATTTT
TRBJ2-2,TRBV25-1,few,.,CASSERALAGELFF,TGTGCCAGCAGTGAAAGGGCACTGGCCGGGGAGCTGTTTTTT
TRBJ2-1,TRBV29-1,many,.,CSVGNNEQFF,TGCAGCGTTGGAAACAATGAGCAGTTCTTC
TRBJ2-1,TRBV2,many,.,CASSEGLALNNEQFF,TGTGCCAGCAGTGAAGGCCTAGCGCTTAACAATGAGCAGTTCTTC
TRBJ2-3,TRBV12-3/TRBV12-4,many,.,CASRISGTRTDTQYF,TGTGCCAGCAGGATTAGCGGAACCCGCACAGATACGCAGTATTTT
TRBJ2-2,TRBV11-2,.,TRBD2,CASSLEGGDGELFF,TGTGCCAGCAGCTTAGAGGGGGGGGACGGGGAGCTGTTTTTT
TRBJ2-2,TRBV20-1,few,.,CSASVQVDTGELFF,TGCAGTGCTAGCGTCCAGGTTGACACCGGGGAGCTGTTTTTT
TRBJ2-5,TRBV7-2,.,TRBD2,CASSSRLAGGTQYF,TGTGCCAGCAGCTCACGACTAGCGGGGGGTACCCAGTACTTC
TRBJ2-2,TRBV11-2,few,TRBD1,CASSLTGGWAGELFF,TGTGCCAGCAGCTTAACAGGGGGATGGGCCGGGGAGCTGTTTTTT
TRBJ2-7,TRBV28,few,.,CASSSPLGDAHPYEQYF,TGTGCCAGCAGCTCCCCCCTCGGGGACGCCCATCCGTACGAGCAGTACTTC
TRBJ2-1,TRBV7-2,many,.,CASSLASRDNEQFF,TGTGCCAGCAGCTTAGCGTCGCGGGACAATGAGCAGTTCTTC
TRBJ2-1,TRBV4-2,.,TRBD2,CASSQDRLAGGPRNEQFF,TGTGCCAGCAGCCAAGATCGGCTAGCGGGAGGACCGAGGAATGAGCAGTTCTTC
TRBJ2-7,TRBV11-2,.,TRBD1,CASSPRTGPIGYEQYF,TGTGCCAGCAGCCCAAGGACAGGCCCAATCGGCTACGAGCAGTACTTC
TRBJ2-3,TRBV14,.,TRBD2,CASSQGDYYSTDTQYF,TGTGCCAGCAGCCAAGGGGACTACTATAGCACAGATACGCAGTATTTT
TRBJ2-1,TRBV12-3/TRBV12-4,.,.,CASSLWGGNNEQFF,TGTGCCAGCAGTTTATGGGGCGGAAACAATGAGCAGTTCTTC
TRBJ1-1,TRBV28,.,.,CASENAGDTEAFF,TGTGCCAGCGAAAACGCTGGGGACACTGAAGCTTTCTTT
TRBJ2-5,TRBV5-1,many,TRBD2,CASSFGLAGVETQYF,TGCGCCAGCAGCTTCGGACTAGCGGGCGTGGAGACCCAGTACTTC
TRBJ2-3,TRBV7-9,many,.,CASSGWADTQYF,TGTGCCAGCAGTGGCTGGGCAGATACGCAGTATTTT
TRBJ2-1,TRBV9,.,TRBD2,CASSKTSGRYNEQFF,TGTGCCAGCAGCAAGACTAGCGGGCGCTACAATGAGCAGTTCTTC
TRBJ1-1,TRBV4-3,.,.,CASSQETAGVLNTEAFF,TGCGCCAGCAGCCAAGAGACGGCAGGGGTTTTGAACACTGAAGCTTTCTTT
TRBJ2-6,TRBV29-1,few,.,CSVELPVVGANVLTF,TGCAGCGTTGAACTTCCCGTGGTTGGGGCCAACGTCCTGACTTTC
TRBJ1-1,TRBV6-5,many,TRBD1,CASSWTGNTEAFF,TGTGCCAGCAGTTGGACAGGGAACACTGAAGCTTTCTTT
TRBJ2-3,TRBV12-3/TRBV12-4,.,TRBD2,CASSLGPGLAGDTQYF,TGTGCCAGCAGTTTAGGACCGGGACTAGCGGGAGATACGCAGTATTTT
TRBJ2-7,TRBV21-1,few,.,CASTARPGGGVSEQYF,TGTGCCAGCACGGCCCGACCGGGCGGGGGTGTTTCGGAGCAGTACTTC
TRBJ2-1,TRBV5-1,few,.,CASSVFGGEQFF,TGCGCCAGCAGCGTATTCGGTGGGGAGCAGTTCTTC
TRBJ2-7,TRBV14,few,TRBD2,CASSQVELAGVSYEQYF,TGTGCCAGCAGCCAAGTGGAACTAGCGGGGGTCTCCTACGAGCAGTACTTC
TRBJ2-5,TRBV7-6,.,TRBD1,CASSIMTGRETQYF,TGTGCCAGCAGCATAATGACAGGGCGAGAGACCCAGTACTTC
TRBJ2-1,TRBV6-2/TRBV6-3,.,.,CASSYAGTAPQFF,TGTGCCAGCAGTTACGCTGGAACTGCTCCCCAGTTCTTC
TRBJ2-7,TRBV5-1,few,.,CASREPSSYEQYF,TGCGCCAGCAGAGAGCCGAGCTCCTACGAGCAGTACTTC
TRBJ2-3,TRBV3-1,.,.,CASSQVGGASTDTQYF,TGTGCCAGCAGCCAAGTTGGCGGTGCTAGCACAGATACGCAGTATTTT
TRBJ1-2,TRBV10-3,few,.,CAISESEAHGYTF,TGTGCCATCAGTGAGTCCGAGGCCCATGGCTACACCTTC
TRBJ2-3,TRBV7-9,many,.,CASSLGGTADTQYF,TGTGCCAGCAGCTTAGGCGGGACAGCAGATACGCAGTATTTT
TRBJ2-3,TRBV18,.,.,CASSPPTVTDTQYF,TGTGCCAGCTCACCACCGACAGTGACAGATACGCAGTATTTT
TRBJ2-3,TRBV6-2/TRBV6-3,.,TRBD2,CASSSRGRPLDTQYF,TGTGCCAGCAGTTCGCGCGGGAGGCCTTTGGATACGCAGTATTTT
TRBJ2-5,TRBV3-1,few,.,CASSQIGGNQETQYF,TGTGCCAGCAGCCAAATCGGGGGAAATCAAGAGACCCAGTACTTC
TRBJ1-2,TRBV3-1,many,.,CASSQDMGNYGYTF,TGTGCCAGCAGCCAAGATATGGGGAACTATGGCTACACCTTC
TRBJ2-7,TRBV19,.,TRBD1,CASSLRDRYEQYF,TGTGCCAGTAGTCTTCGGGACAGATACGAGCAGTACTTC
TRBJ2-7,TRBV7-2,few,.,CASSLDWVREQYF,TGTGCCAGCAGCTTAGATTGGGTTCGCGAGCAGTACTTC
TRBJ1-1,TRBV20-1,.,TRBD1,CSAGRQGANTEAFF,TGCAGTGCTGGACGACAGGGGGCGAACACTGAAGCTTTCTTT
TRBJ2-1,TRBV28,few,TRBD1,CASRSGTGVGMKQFF,TGTGCCAGCAGGTCCGGGACAGGGGTGGGAATGAAGCAGTTCTTC
TRBJ2-1,TRBV5-1,many,TRBD1,CASSLAGTGVRNEQFF,TGCGCCAGCAGCTTAGCCGGGACAGGGGTACGCAATGAGCAGTTCTTC
TRBJ2-7,TRBV20-1,few,TRBD2,CSARAELAGGLEQYF,TGCAGTGCTAGAGCAGAGCTAGCGGGGGGGCTTGAGCAGTACTTC
TRBJ2-2,TRBV3-1,many,TRBD2,CASSPSGGPAGELFF,TGTGCCAGCAGCCCTTCGGGGGGGCCTGCCGGGGAGCTGTTTTTT
TRBJ2-5,TRBV9,.,.,CASSAGNMGGETQYF,TGTGCCAGCAGCGCCGGCAACATGGGGGGAGAGACCCAGTACTTC
TRBJ1-5,TRBV12-3/TRBV12-4,many,.,CASRLRANQPQHF,TGTGCCAGCAGACTCAGGGCCAATCAGCCCCAGCATTTT
TRBJ1-1,TRBV29-1,.,.,CSVANSRNTEAFF,TGCAGCGTTGCGAACAGTAGAAACACTGAAGCTTTCTTT
TRBJ2-3,TRBV4-3,many,TRBD1,CASSQGQGAGDTQYF,TGCGCCAGCAGCCAGGGACAGGGGGCTGGAGATACGCAGTATTTT
TRBJ1-2,TRBV19,few,.,CASSIAPIYGYTF,TGTGCCAGTAGTATTGCACCGATCTATGGCTACACCTTC
TRBJ2-3,TRBV11-3,.,.,CASSVGANADTQYF,TGTGCCAGCAGTGTAGGGGCTAATGCAGATACGCAGTATTTT
TRBJ2-7,TRBV20-1,.,.,CSAYPGSEQYF,TGCAGTGCCTACCCGGGGTCCGAGCAGTACTTC
TRBJ2-3,TRBV14,.,.,CASSQVAGVADTQYF,TGTGCCAGCAGCCAAGTAGCAGGGGTGGCAGATACGCAGTATTTT
TRBJ2-4,TRBV5-4,.,TRBD1,CASSPDPGQGRDIQYF,TGTGCCAGCAGCCCCGACCCGGGACAGGGGAGGGACATTCAGTACTTC
TRBJ2-5,TRBV11-1,many,.,CASSRRLVSQQETQYF,TGTGCCAGCAGCCGCAGACTAGTTTCCCAGCAAGAGACCCAGTACTTC